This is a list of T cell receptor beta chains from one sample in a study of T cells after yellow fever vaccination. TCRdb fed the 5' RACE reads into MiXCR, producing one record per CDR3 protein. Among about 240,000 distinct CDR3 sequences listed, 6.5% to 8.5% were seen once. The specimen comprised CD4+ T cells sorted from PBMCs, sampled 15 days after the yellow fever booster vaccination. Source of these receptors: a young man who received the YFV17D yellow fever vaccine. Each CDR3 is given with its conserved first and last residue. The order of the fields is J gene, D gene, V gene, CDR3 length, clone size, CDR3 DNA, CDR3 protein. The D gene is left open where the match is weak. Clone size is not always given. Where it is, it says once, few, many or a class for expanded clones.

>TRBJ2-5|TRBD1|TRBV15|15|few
TGTGCCACCAGCAGAGTGGACAGGGGACGAGAGACCCAGTACTTC
CATSRVDRGRETQYF
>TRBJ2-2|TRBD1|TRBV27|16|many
TGTGCCAGCAAGCCCCCGGGACAGTCATATACCGGGGAGCTGTTTTTT
CASKPPGQSYTGELFF
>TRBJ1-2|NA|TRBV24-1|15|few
TGTGCCACCAGTGAAGGGACGACGGCAAGGAGTGGCTACACCTTC
CATSEGTTARSGYTF
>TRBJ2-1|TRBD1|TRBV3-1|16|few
TGTGCCAGCAGCCAAGCGTGGGACAGGGTGTACAATGAGCAGTTCTTC
CASSQAWDRVYNEQFF
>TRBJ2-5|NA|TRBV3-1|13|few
TGTGCCAGCGGGGGGACACCGCAAGAGACCCAGTACTTC
CASGGTPQETQYF
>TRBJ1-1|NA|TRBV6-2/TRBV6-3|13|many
TGTGCCAGCAGGGACAGTGGGGACACTGAAGCTTTCTTT
CASRDSGDTEAFF
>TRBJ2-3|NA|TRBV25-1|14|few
TGTGCCAGCAGTCACCGCAGGGCGGGAGATACGCAGTATTTT
CASSHRRAGDTQYF
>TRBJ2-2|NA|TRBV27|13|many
TGTGCCAGCAGTTTCCAGGGGATCGGGGAGCTGTTTTTT
CASSFQGIGELFF
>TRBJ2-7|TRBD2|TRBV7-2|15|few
TGTGCCAGCAGCTTAGGTGGCGGGAGTAAGAAAGAGCAGTACTTC
CASSLGGGSKKEQYF
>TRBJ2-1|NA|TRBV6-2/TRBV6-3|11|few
TGTGCCAGCAGAATCTCAGGGTCTCTGTTCTTC
CASRISGSLFF
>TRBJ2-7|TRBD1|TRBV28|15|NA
TGTGCCAGCAGGCGATCTGACAGGGGGCCCTACGAGCAGTACTTC
CASRRSDRGPYEQYF
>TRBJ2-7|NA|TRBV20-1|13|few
TGCAGTGCACAACCCCCCGGGCCCTACGAGCAGTACTTC
CSAQPPGPYEQYF
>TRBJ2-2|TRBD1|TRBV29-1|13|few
TGCAGCGTAAGACAGGGGAGGACCGGGGAGCTGTTTTTT
CSVRQGRTGELFF
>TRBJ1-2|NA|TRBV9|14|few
TGTGCCAGCAGCAAAGAGGAGGGCCACTATGGCTACACCTTC
CASSKEEGHYGYTF
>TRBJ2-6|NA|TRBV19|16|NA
TGTGCCAGTAGTCTTCAGGGTTTCCCTGGGGCCAACGTCCTGACTTTC
CASSLQGFPGANVLTF
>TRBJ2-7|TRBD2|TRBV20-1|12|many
TGCAGTGCCAGGACTAGCGGTTTCGAGCAGTACTTC
CSARTSGFEQYF
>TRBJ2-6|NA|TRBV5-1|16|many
TGCGCCAGCAGCTTGGCTGCAAACTCTGGGGCCAACGTCCTGACTTTC
CASSLAANSGANVLTF
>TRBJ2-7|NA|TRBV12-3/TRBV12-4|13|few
TGTGCCAGCAGTTTAGGAGATACAGCGGTCAAGTACTTC
CASSLGDTAVKYF
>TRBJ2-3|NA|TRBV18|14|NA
TGTGCCAGCTCAACAAGACAGTCCACAGATACGCAGTATTTT
CASSTRQSTDTQYF
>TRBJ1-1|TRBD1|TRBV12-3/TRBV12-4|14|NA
TGTGCCAGCAGGGGGACAGGAGAGAACACTGAAGCTTTCTTT
CASRGTGENTEAFF
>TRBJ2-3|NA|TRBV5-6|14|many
TGTGCCAGCTACCGAGCCTATGGGGCAGATACGCAGTATTTT
CASYRAYGADTQYF
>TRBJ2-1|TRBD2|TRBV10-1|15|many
TGCGCCAGCAGTGAGTTGCGGGAGGGCCTCGGTGAGCAGTTCTTC
CASSELREGLGEQFF
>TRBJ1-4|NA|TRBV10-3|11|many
TGTGCCACCCAGGGAAATGAAAAACTGTTTTTT
CATQGNEKLFF
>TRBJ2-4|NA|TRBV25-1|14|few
TGTGCCAGCAGTGAAGACAGGCTCAAAAACATTCAGTACTTC
CASSEDRLKNIQYF
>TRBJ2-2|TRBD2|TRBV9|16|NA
TGTGCCAGCAGCGTTAGCGGGAGGGCCGGTCTCGGGGAGCTGTTTTTT
CASSVSGRAGLGELFF
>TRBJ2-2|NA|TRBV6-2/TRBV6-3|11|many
TGTGCCAGCAGACATTTAGGGGAGCTGTTTTTT
CASRHLGELFF
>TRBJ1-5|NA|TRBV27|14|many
TGTGCCAGCAGTTTAGAGGCGTGGAATCAGCCCCAGCATTTT
CASSLEAWNQPQHF
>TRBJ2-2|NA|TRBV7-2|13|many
TGTGCCAGCAGCCTGACCCGACCCGGGGAGCTGTTTTTT
CASSLTRPGELFF
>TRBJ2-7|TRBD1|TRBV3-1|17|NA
TGTGCCAGCAGCCAAGACCCCACCGGGACAGGGTTGGGGGAGCAGTACTTC
CASSQDPTGTGLGEQYF
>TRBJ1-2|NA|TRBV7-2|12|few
TGTGCCAGCAGCATACAGGGTGCAGGCTACACCTTC
CASSIQGAGYTF
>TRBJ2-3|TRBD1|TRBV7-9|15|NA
TGTGCCAGCAGCTTAGGGACAGGGGAAGGAGATACGCAGTATTTT
CASSLGTGEGDTQYF